These 13 T cell receptor beta chains originate from one sample sequenced in a study of shared clonotypes between healthy human individuals. TCRdb's copy holds only in-frame clones and misses some; the assay was immunoSEQ multiplex PCR. The sample has roughly 2 million clones; approximately 96% are singletons. Sequenced material: naive CD4+ T cells sorted from blood. Subset reported: CD45RA+ positively selected. All receptors derive from a man aged 18 to 29 in good health.

The genes are TRBV5-4 and TRBJ2-7, with unresolved D. Germline CDR1 SGHNT, CDR2 YYREEE (reference sequence). The length of the CDR3 is 14 residues. Trimming stripped 0 bases from V and 3 bases from J, with 10 bases between. Written as DNA, the CDR3 is TGTGCCAGCAGCTTGGAAGGGAATCTCTACGAGCAGTACTTC. As protein: CASSLEGNLYEQYF.

This rearrangement joins TRBV6-5 to TRBJ2-3, with TRBD2 identical over 7 bases. V trimming: 0 bases; J trimming: 5 bases; junction bases outside the gene matches: 8. The CDR3 length is 16 residues. The V gene's germline CDR1 is MNHEY and CDR2 SVGAGI. CDR3: CASSYSGAGAVDTQYF. The CDR3 nucleotides read TGTGCCAGCAGTTACTCGGGCGCGGGAGCTGTAGATACGCAGTATTTT.

This chain links TRBV9 with TRBJ2-2; 9 positions agree with TRBD2. Germline CDR1 is SGDLS and CDR2 is YYNGEE. J lost 8 bases, V lost 0 bases, and 5 bases had no gene match. There are 15 residues in the CDR3. The chain's CDR3 is CASSVVAGVSGELFF. The CDR3 DNA reads as TGTGCCAGCAGCGTAGTAGCGGGGGTTTCAGGGGAGCTGTTTTTT.

The chain links TRBV10-3 to TRBJ2-7; D perhaps matches TRBD1 (6 bases). Trimming took 0 bases from V and 10 from J, leaving 10 bases between them. CDR3 size: 12 residues. Germline V lookup: CDR1 ENHRY, CDR2 SYGVKD. CDR3 sequence: CAISESGTPQYF. The CDR3 nucleotides are TGTGCCATCAGTGAGTCAGGGACACCACAGTACTTC.

This chain connects TRBV28 to TRBJ2-2; D unresolved. Germline V gene data show CDR1 as MDHEN and CDR2 as SYDVKM. The CDR3 is 13 residues long. The V end lost 6 bases, the J end lost 6 bases, and 11 bases lay between the germline ends. The CDR3: CASSKRGPGELFF. DNA for the CDR3: TGTGCCAGCAGCAAACGAGGACCCGGGGAGCTGTTTTTT.

The rearrangement links TRBV5-4 to TRBJ1-3, with D perhaps TRBD1 (5 bases). Germline CDR1 is SGHNT and CDR2 is YYREEE (reference sequence). The germline V and J ends were trimmed by 5 bases and 3 bases, with 9 bases remaining between them. The CDR3 is 13 residues long. The CDR3 DNA reads TGTGCCAGCAGTCGCCAGGGTGGAAACACCATATATTTT. Residues: CASSRQGGNTIYF. Filled out from reference TRBV5-4 and TRBJ1-3, the complete variable domain reads ETGVTQSPTHLIKTRGQQVTLRCSSQSGHNTVSWYQQALGQGPQFIFQYYREEENGRGNFPPRFSGLQFPNYSSELNVNALELDDSALYLCASSRQGGNTIYFGEGSWLTVV.

The chain recombines TRBV10-3 with TRBJ1-1, with D perhaps TRBD1 (5 bases). The V gene lost 10 bases and the J gene lost 1 base, with 13 bases spanning the gap. This CDR3 comprises 13 residues. Germline loops: CDR1 ENHRY, CDR2 SYGVKD. Here the CDR3 reads CANARGQNTEAFF. CDR3 nucleotides: TGTGCCAACGCGCGAGGACAGAACACTGAAGCTTTCTTT.

The chain recombines TRBV5-1 with TRBJ2-5, with TRBD2 as a possible D gene (6 bases). Germline V CDR1 and CDR2: SGHRS, YFSETQ. This CDR3 has 14 residues. V was cut by 3 bases and J by 4 bases, with 13 bases left in between. The CDR3: CASSSGLSSETQYF. The DNA of the CDR3 is TGCGCCAGCAGCTCGGGACTCTCATCAGAGACCCAGTACTTC.

The chain combines TRBV10-3 with TRBJ2-7; TRBD1 agrees at 12 bases. The CDR3 spans 13 residues. The trim removed 8 bases at V and 4 bases at J, leaving 3 bases unmatched. Germline values: CDR1 ENHRY, CDR2 SYGVKD. The CDR3 reads CAIAGQGAYEQYF. The CDR3, as DNA: TGTGCCATCGCGGGACAGGGGGCTTACGAGCAGTACTTC.

The V gene is TRBV6-6, the J gene TRBJ2-7; maybe TRBD1 (6 bases). Germline V gene lookup returns CDR1 MNHNY and CDR2 SVGAGI (reference sequence). The CDR3 sequence is 15 residues long. V was trimmed by 6 bases and J by 2 bases, leaving 17 bases between them. CDR3 DNA: TGTGCCAGCAGGAGGGACACCTTCTTGGCCTACGAGCAGTACTTC. This codes for CASRRDTFLAYEQYF.

The rearrangement uses TRBV28 and TRBJ1-4; D is ambiguous. The CDR3 length is 12 residues. Germline CDR1 MDHEN, CDR2 SYDVKM. V was trimmed by 5 bases and J by 7 bases, leaving 8 bases between them. The CDR3 protein is CASSPRIEKLFF. The CDR3 DNA reads as TGTGCCAGCAGTCCACGGATTGAAAAACTGTTTTTT.

Concerning this clone: The same CDR3 is also encoded by other DNA sequences in this sample. The J gene is TRBJ1-1, the V gene TRBV5-1, with 10 bases that match TRBD1. The CDR3 contains 16 residues. From germline, CDR1 is SGHRS and CDR2 YFSETQ. Losses at the gene ends were 0 bases for V and 0 bases for J; bases not matched to a gene: 2. The CDR3 is CASSLGQGAMNTEAFF. The CDR3 bases are TGCGCCAGCAGCTTGGGACAGGGGGCCATGAACACTGAAGCTTTCTTT.

The J gene is TRBJ2-1, the V gene TRBV4-3, with D perhaps matching TRBD2 (6 bases). The CDR3 extends over 16 amino acids. Germline V gives CDR1 LGHNA, CDR2 YSLEER. Trimming took off 0 bases at V and 2 bases at J, with 11 bases between the two ends. CDR3 amino acids: CASSQDLRGTYNEQFF. CDR3 DNA: TGCGCCAGCAGCCAAGATCTCCGGGGGACCTACAATGAGCAGTTCTTC.